This is a list of T cell receptor beta chains from one sample in a study of preoperative IRX-2 immunotherapy in early breast cancer. Repertoires were generated with immunoSEQ multiplex PCR, while TCRdb's copy carries only in-frame clones and drops some. The sample carries about 32,000 clones, around four fifths recorded once. Here the sequenced sample was lymph node tissue, taken from a patient treated with IRX-2 immunotherapy. These receptor sequences come from a human donor with breast cancer. CDR3s include the opening cysteine and the closing phenylalanine or tryptophan. The order of the fields is D gene, V gene, J gene, clone size, CDR3 protein, CDR3 DNA. A D gene is named only where the DNA matches it firmly. Rows give clone size only sometimes, using once, few, many, or a class for an expanded clone.

>NA|TRBV19|TRBJ1-1|NA
CASQGGENTEAFF
TGTGCCAGTCAAGGTGGGGAGAACACTGAAGCTTTCTTT
>NA|TRBV29-1|TRBJ1-2|NA
CSVVSRHSYGYTF
TGCAGCGTTGTCTCTCGACACAGCTATGGCTACACCTTC
>TRBD2|TRBV2|TRBJ2-3|NA
CASSVEAGGYTDTQYF
TGTGCCAGCAGCGTAGAGGCGGGGGGGTACACAGATACGCAGTATTTT
>TRBD2|TRBV5-1|TRBJ2-1|NA
CASSLLLAGLDEQFF
TGCGCCAGCAGCTTGTTACTAGCGGGACTCGATGAGCAGTTCTTC
>TRBD2|TRBV28|TRBJ2-2|NA
CASSRAGHTGELFF
TGTGCCAGCAGCCGAGCGGGGCACACCGGGGAGCTGTTTTTT
>TRBD2|TRBV18|TRBJ2-7|once
CASSPPGLAGFPPAYEQYF
TGTGCCAGCTCACCACCGGGACTAGCGGGATTCCCTCCTGCCTACGAGCAGTACTTC
>NA|TRBV6-8|TRBJ2-6|NA
CASRRDAGANVLTF
TGTGCCAGCAGAAGGGACGCTGGGGCCAACGTCCTGACTTTC
>NA|TRBV6-8|TRBJ2-7|NA
CASSPVGYEQYF
TGTGCCAGCAGTCCGGTTGGTTACGAGCAGTACTTC
>NA|TRBV7-8|TRBJ1-1|NA
CASSFRGNTEAFF
TGTGCCAGCAGCTTCCGAGGGAACACTGAAGCTTTCTTT
>TRBD1|TRBV5-1|TRBJ2-3|once
CASSGGQGALDTQYF
TGCGCCAGCAGCGGGGGACAGGGGGCTTTAGATACGCAGTATTTT
>NA|TRBV19|TRBJ1-1|NA
CASSPWRTEAFF
TGTGCCAGTAGTCCCTGGCGCACTGAAGCTTTCTTT
>NA|TRBV6-7|TRBJ2-7|NA
CASSSSSGSEQYF
TGTGCCAGCAGCTCGTCGTCGGGATCCGAGCAGTACTTC
>NA|TRBV7-5|TRBJ2-3|NA
CASSLLGSSTDTQYF
TGTGCCAGCAGCTTGCTCGGGTCTAGCACAGATACGCAGTATTTT
>NA|TRBV18|TRBJ1-4|NA
CASSPPTGAREKLFF
TGTGCCAGCTCACCACCGACGGGGGCGCGGGAAAAACTGTTTTTT
>NA|TRBV19|TRBJ1-2|few
CASSPNLGPRGLYGYTF
TGTGCCAGTAGTCCAAACCTTGGGCCCAGAGGCCTCTATGGCTACACCTTC
>TRBD1|TRBV29-1|TRBJ2-5|NA
CSVEGSKGAGWETQYF
TGCAGCGTTGAAGGGTCGAAGGGGGCAGGATGGGAGACCCAGTACTTC
>NA|TRBV28|TRBJ2-3|NA
CASSRGMSTDTQYF
TGTGCCAGCTCCCGGGGGATGAGCACAGATACGCAGTATTTT
>TRBD2|TRBV19|TRBJ2-2|NA
CASSITSGGTGELFF
TGTGCCAGTAGTATCACTAGCGGGGGCACCGGGGAGCTGTTTTTT
>NA|TRBV6-8|TRBJ1-5|NA
CASKRGFFFNQPQHF
TGTGCCAGCAAGAGGGGGTTTTTTTTCAATCAGCCCCAGCATTTT
>TRBD2|TRBV11-3|TRBJ2-2|NA
CASSSGLGGIGELFF
TGTGCCAGCAGCTCCGGACTAGGAGGGATCGGGGAGCTGTTTTTT
>NA|TRBV11-3|TRBJ1-1|NA
CASSRETGGRTEAFF
TGTGCCAGCAGCCGGGAGACGGGGGGAAGGACTGAAGCTTTCTTT
>NA|TRBV7-7|TRBJ1-3|NA
CASSQDKGNAGNTIYF
TGTGCCAGCAGCCAAGATAAGGGTAACGCTGGAAACACCATATATTTT
>NA|TRBV18|TRBJ1-5|NA
CASSAQGLHQPQHF
TGTGCCAGCTCAGCCCAGGGCTTGCATCAGCCCCAGCATTTT